The source of this T cell receptor beta chain is a study of blood T cell repertoires in COVID-19 (dated by TCRdb to 2020 to 2021). A note on the overall study: Samples from collaborators originated in the United States, Italy and Spain and spanned both the acute and convalescent phases of COVID-19. A freely available public database, intended as a resource for researchers studying the immune response to SARS-CoV-2, is where the repertoires were released. The material from the prospective study consisted of cDNA or gDNA derived from T cells, B-cell-depleted T cells, or PBMCs. The dataset comprised deeply sampled blood TCRbeta repertoires from subjects exposed to, actively infected with, or recovered from COVID-19. The samples were drawn from the first 160 participants of the ongoing ImmuneRACE study and from about 1,200 subjects provided by 6 global collaborators. Nearly every sample came with metadata listing a de-identified subject ID, COVID-19 status, age in years and sex. Where available, HLA class I and class II types were taken from metadata supplied by the sample provider and were not determined by assay-based typing. What the work shows at the level of the full study, not this receptor alone: Clinical and demographic metadata were provided uncurated, with the amount varying by source and participant.

Samples from volunteer blood donors who had recovered from COVID-19 were contributed by a second Seattle source. Collaborating institutions collected whole blood in K2EDTA tubes following their own protocols. For TCRbeta analysis, collaborators shipped samples as frozen whole blood, isolated PBMCs, or DNA extracted from either of those sample types. Concerning this clone: No cognate antigen has been identified for it. Qualities for individual bases were not recorded, and no much larger clone is one base off.

The CDR3, from cysteine to phenylalanine, totals 16 residues. The DNA shown is the 48-base CDR3, in frame from base 1. V is cut back by 1 base and J by 3 bases, with 7 bases in the junction unmatched. From the germline V gene, CDR1 is KGHSH and CDR2 is LQKENI. TCRbeta CDR3 regions were amplified from genomic DNA using the immunoSEQ Assay, a bias-controlled multiplex PCR. Under the source paper's analysis protocol: The number of nucleated cells in each sample was estimated by amplification of reference gene primers within the assay. To quantify the absolute abundance of each unique TCRbeta CDR3 rearrangement, sequence reads were collapsed and filtered. For each sample, productive Simpson clonality was calculated as the square root of Simpson's diversity index across productive rearrangements. TCRdb obtained this table from immuneACCESS and retained in-frame rearrangements with V and J assigned. These tables miss some clones; where compared with another copy, unresolved V genes account for less than half of the shortfall, and the remainder is unexplained. D and trimming were read from the DNA, whereas the V and J calls and clone size are those reported in that table. This sample comprises around 200,000 clones, roughly 87% of them detected only once. Jointly, the top ten make up approximately 12% of the sample.

The sample comprised peripheral blood. The receptor was derived from a woman aged 18 to 35 who had recovered from COVID-19. The chain employs TRBV18 and TRBJ2-7, with 9 junctional bases fitting TRBD1. The DNA reads TGTGCCAGCTCACCACGGACAGGGGACTGGAACTACGAGCAGTACTTC. This yields the protein CASSPRTGDWNYEQYF.